The 7 T cell receptor beta chains below come from one sample, sequenced in a study of graft-versus-host responses after intestinal transplantation. Clones were sequenced by immunoSEQ multiplex PCR, and TCRdb holds only the in-frame ones, with some missing. The table lists fewer than 90,000 clones, over 90% of them singletons, with approximately 0.19% in the top ten. No antigen is known for these receptors. The material was unstimulated CD4+ T cells sorted from spleen or lymph node cells, obtained before transplant. These receptors were taken from a human donor who was the organ donor for an intestinal transplant.

The chain is built from TRBV5-1 and TRBJ1-2; 8 positions agree with TRBD1. Trimming took 4 bases from V and 8 from J; bases not matched to a gene: 13. The CDR3 sequence is 15 residues long. CDR1 is SGHRS, CDR2 YFSETQ, per germline. The CDR3 region is CASSPGTGISRGYTF. The DNA for the CDR3 is TGCGCCAGCAGCCCGGGGACAGGCATATCGCGAGGCTACACCTTC.

V and J are TRBV27 and TRBJ1-6; 8 positions agree with TRBD1. Germline V gives CDR1 MNHEY, CDR2 SMNVEV (reference sequence). V lost 3 bases, J lost 14 bases, and 9 bases stayed unmatched. The CDR3 is made up of 14 amino acids. The CDR3 sequence is CASSFGQGGLTLHF. Here the CDR3 DNA reads TGTGCCAGCAGTTTCGGACAGGGAGGCTTAACCCTCCACTTT.

This clone has only a few counts. The rearrangement joins TRBV28 to TRBJ1-2; D is uncertain. V was shortened by 2 bases and J by 7 bases, with 17 bases between the two germline ends. The CDR3 is made up of 15 amino acids. CDR1 and CDR2 (germline): MDHEN, SYDVKM. CDR3 DNA: TGTGCCAGCAGTTTAGAGGGCCGGCGGTTTATTGGCTACACCTTC. The encoded protein is CASSLEGRRFIGYTF.

V gene TRBV29-1 combines with J gene TRBJ2-7; D might be TRBD2 (6 bases). Trimming shortened V by 7 bases and J by 6 bases, and 13 bases separated the two germline ends. This CDR3 is built from 11 residues. Germline CDR1 reads SQVTM; CDR2 reads ANQGSEA. The chain's CDR3 is CSGVGGAEQYF. CDR3 coding DNA: TGCAGCGGGGTGGGGGGAGCCGAGCAGTACTTC.

The chain employs TRBV6-5 and TRBJ1-1; no firm D call. Germline CDR1 reads MNHEY; CDR2 reads SVGAGI. The CDR3 loop spans 15 amino acids. The ends were cut back, 5 bases at V and 4 bases at J, with 17 bases in the middle. The CDR3 spells CASSPRGESGTEAFF. The CDR3, as DNA: TGTGCCAGCAGTCCGCGCGGGGAGTCCGGCACTGAAGCTTTCTTT.

The V gene is TRBV7-3, the J gene TRBJ2-3; D is perhaps TRBD1 (6 bases). V was pared by 4 bases and J by 1 base, with 9 bases between. CDR1 and CDR2 (germline): SGHTA, FQGTGA. The length of the CDR3 is 14 residues. The CDR3 DNA reads as TGTGCCAGCAGCTCGCGACAGGGCACAGATACGCAGTATTTT. It codes for CASSSRQGTDTQYF.

The J gene is TRBJ1-2, the V gene TRBV10-3, with a possible D match to TRBD1 (6 bases). Trimming removed 6 bases from V and 4 bases from J, with 18 bases in between. The CDR3 runs to 15 residues. Germline CDR1 and CDR2: ENHRY and SYGVKD. The CDR3 DNA reads as TGTGCCATCAGACCCGCGACAGGTACCCTCTATGGCTACACCTTC. Its protein is CAIRPATGTLYGYTF.